One and the same sample provided the 20 T cell receptor beta chains below, sequenced in a study of T cell repertoires in cytomegalovirus infection. Their cognate antigens are unknown. MiXCR, run by TCRdb on the reads, gives a single entry per CDR3 protein. This sample carries approximately 990,000 distinct CDR3 sequences, roughly a third of them seen once, and the ten largest clones take around an eighth. Here the sequenced sample was cultured CD8+ T cells from PBMCs, taken from culture after CMV antigen stimulation. The receptors were sampled from a human donor in good health (CMV status not recorded). Some clones in this sample may be carry-over from other donors' samples.

This clonotype came up a few times. The J gene is TRBJ1-1, the V gene TRBV2; no firm D call. This CDR3 contains 14 residues. Trimming took 3 bases from V and 3 from J, leaving 11 bases between them. Germline CDR1 is SNHLY and CDR2 is FYNNEI. CDR3: CASSDGRDYTEAFF. CDR3 DNA sequence: TGTGCCAGCAGTGACGGCAGAGATTACACTGAAGCTTTCTTT.

The gene calls are TRBV10-2 and TRBJ1-6; D remains unclear. Germline V lookup: CDR1 WSHSY, CDR2 SAAADI. There are 17 residues in the CDR3. The V end was cut by 0 bases, the J end by 0 bases, with 9 bases between. The CDR3 nucleotides read TGCGCCAGCAGTGAGTCGGGTGAGAGCTCCTATAATTCACCCCTCCACTTT. Encoded protein: CASSESGESSYNSPLHF.

This clonotype occurred a few times. This sequence joins TRBV7-9 and TRBJ2-5, with TRBD1 identical over 7 bases. J lost 2 bases, V lost 6 bases, and 6 bases had no gene match. CDR1 is SEHNR, CDR2 FQNEAQ, per germline (reference sequence). The CDR3 spans 14 residues. The CDR3 DNA sequence: TGTGCCAGCAGAAAAGGGGGCTGGCAAGAGACCCAGTACTTC. It is translated as CASRKGGWQETQYF.

This clonotype has just a few counts. The chain uses TRBV24-1 and TRBJ1-5; tentatively, D is TRBD1 (6 bases). V lost 3 bases to trimming and J lost 7 bases, with 18 bases between them. The germline V gene has CDR1 KGHDR and CDR2 SFDVKD. CDR3 size: 16 residues. CDR3 nucleotide sequence: TGTGCCACCAGTGATGCATCGACAGGATGGTTGCAGCCCCAGCATTTT. Translated, it gives CATSDASTGWLQPQHF.

This clonotype has a single count. V gene TRBV20-1 combines with J gene TRBJ2-1, with D perhaps TRBD2 (6 bases). Looked up from germline, CDR1 is DFQATT and CDR2 is SNEGSKA (reference sequence). V dropped 4 bases and J dropped 2 bases, with 15 bases sitting between them. There are 15 residues in the CDR3. The CDR3 here is CSANRDFYTYNEQFF. CDR3 nucleotide sequence: TGCAGTGCTAACCGGGACTTCTATACCTACAATGAGCAGTTCTTC.

This clonotype was counted at least ten times. The chain employs TRBV7-2 and TRBJ2-3, with D perhaps matching TRBD2 (5 bases). The CDR3 is 16 residues long. V lost 6 bases to trimming and J lost 1 base, with 17 bases between them. Germline lookup yields CDR1 SGHTA and CDR2 FQGNSA. CDR3 in DNA: TGTGCCAGCAGACTCCCGGGGAAAGTCGGCACAGATACGCAGTATTTT. This codes for CASRLPGKVGTDTQYF.

This clonotype showed up just a few times. This rearrangement joins TRBV7-9 to TRBJ2-3; no clear D gene. CDR1 is SEHNR and CDR2 is FQNEAQ in the germline V gene (reference sequence). V gave up 2 bases and J gave up 2 bases, with 23 bases separating them. There are 19 residues in the CDR3. The CDR3 here is CASSLSEGRTESYTDTQYF. The CDR3 coding sequence is TGTGCCAGCAGCTTATCCGAAGGACGGACGGAAAGTTACACAGATACGCAGTATTTT.

This clonotype came up a few times. This chain connects TRBV7-8 to TRBJ2-5; D might be TRBD1 (6 bases). CDR3 size: 16 residues. The V gene lost 0 bases and the J gene lost 2 bases, with 13 bases spanning the gap. Germline V gene lookup returns CDR1 SGHVS and CDR2 FQNEAQ. The chain's CDR3 is CASSLANGGEQETQYF. Written as DNA, the CDR3 is TGTGCCAGCAGCTTAGCGAATGGGGGCGAGCAAGAGACCCAGTACTTC.

This clonotype was observed a handful of times. This sequence joins TRBV19 and TRBJ1-2; D is possibly TRBD1 (5 bases). Germline V lookup: CDR1 LNHDA, CDR2 SQIVND (reference sequence). CDR3 length: 16 amino acids. Trimming took off 1 base at V and 2 bases at J, with 14 bases between the two ends. CDR3 coding DNA: TGTGCCAGTAGTATAGCACCAGGGTTGGGCAACTATGGCTACACCTTC. Its protein product is CASSIAPGLGNYGYTF. Filled out from reference TRBV19 and TRBJ1-2, the complete variable domain reads DGGITQSPKYLFRKEGQNVTLSCEQNLNHDAMYWYRQDPGQGLRLIYYSQIVNDFQKGDIAEGYSVSREKKESFPLTVTSAQKNPTAFYLCASSIAPGLGNYGYTFGSGTRLTVV.

There are many counts of this clonotype. The V and J genes are TRBV10-3 and TRBJ2-1; TRBD1 aligns across 7 bases. The CDR3 totals 15 residues. Germline loops: CDR1 ENHRY, CDR2 SYGVKD. V lost 7 bases, J lost 10 bases, and 16 bases stayed unmatched. The CDR3: CAITNRAELQGEQFF. CDR3 DNA: TGTGCCATCACTAACAGGGCAGAGTTACAGGGGGAGCAGTTCTTC.

The CDR3 reads CSVEDGGGGNTGELFF. CDR3 coding DNA: TGCAGCGTTGAAGACGGCGGGGGGGGGAACACCGGGGAGCTGTTTTTT. This sequence joins TRBV29-1 and TRBJ2-2, with 9 bases matching TRBD2. With V trimmed by 0 bases and J by 1 base, 3 bases remained unmatched. CDR1 and CDR2 from the germline V gene are SQVTM and ANQGSEA. The CDR3 contains 16 residues.

The V and J genes are TRBV7-2 and TRBJ2-6, with no clear D. The germline V gene encodes CDR1 SGHTA and CDR2 FQGNSA. V was clipped by 3 bases and J by 13 bases, with 7 bases between them. The CDR3 has 11 amino acids. In DNA form, the CDR3 reads TGTGCCAGCAGCTTTGGCCGGGTCCTGACTTTC. It codes for CASSFGRVLTF.

In its sample, this clonotype was seen many times. The rearrangement uses TRBV6-1 and TRBJ2-7, with D unclear. The CDR3 has 12 residues. Trimming stripped 10 bases from V and 1 base from J, with 11 bases between. Per germline, CDR1 MNHNS and CDR2 SASEGT. The chain's CDR3 is CATAHRSYEQYF. In DNA form, the CDR3 reads TGTGCCACCGCTCACCGTTCCTACGAGCAGTACTTC.

The chain is built from TRBV6-5 and TRBJ1-3; tentatively, D is TRBD1 (6 bases). Germline-derived CDR1 and CDR2 are MNHEY and SVGAGI. This CDR3 has 18 residues. With 2 bases removed from V and 4 bases from J, the gap between germline ends came to 21 bases. CDR3 in amino acids: CASSYGDWRGRRGNTIYF. CDR3 nucleotides: TGTGCCAGCAGTTACGGGGATTGGCGGGGGCGACGAGGAAACACCATATATTTT.

Comments on this clonotype: The junction differs from germline at one of its ends, possibly a read error. This chain connects TRBV4-3 to TRBJ2-5; TRBD2 might be the D (8 bases). Germline V lookup: CDR1 LGHNA, CDR2 YSLEER. The CDR3 sequence is 17 residues long. In DNA form, the CDR3 reads TGCGCCAGCAGCCAAGTAGGGGGCGGGGGGCCAGAAGAGACCCAGTACTTT. The encoded protein is CASSQVGGGGPEETQYF.

This clonotype was seen a handful of times. At one end the junction does not follow the germline gene, possibly because of a read error. V usage is TRBV12-3 or TRBV12-4 and J usage is TRBJ2-3; 13 nucleotides match TRBD2. The CDR3 has 16 amino acids. The CDR3 is CASSLVGPPTSGGPEF. CDR3 sequence (DNA): TGTGCCAGCAGTTTAGTAGGGCCACCGACTAGCGGGGGGCCTGAATTT.

This clonotype was recorded many times. The chain has TRBV7-2 and TRBJ2-5, with 7 bases aligning to TRBD2. Germline-derived CDR1 and CDR2 are SGHTA and FQGNSA. The V gene end was trimmed by 2 bases and the J gene end by 5 bases; junction bases not matched to a gene: 5. The CDR3 length is 14 residues. As DNA, the CDR3 is TGTGCCAGCAGCTTAAATCGGGGGGTCGAGACCCAGTACTTC. Translation: CASSLNRGVETQYF.

The V gene is TRBV7-9, the J gene TRBJ2-5, with D uncertain. Germline loops: CDR1 SEHNR, CDR2 FQNEAQ (reference sequence). V lost 6 bases and J 0 bases, leaving 8 bases between the germline ends. This CDR3 spans 13 amino acids. CDR3 DNA: TGTGCCAGCAGACCCGACTACCAAGAGACCCAGTACTTC. Translation: CASRPDYQETQYF.

This clonotype occurred many times. This chain joins TRBV7-2 and TRBJ2-3; 10 bases align to TRBD2. This CDR3 has 18 amino acids. With V trimmed by 6 bases and J by 1 base, 13 bases remained unmatched. The germline gives CDR1 SGHTA, CDR2 FQGNSA. CDR3 sequence reads: CASSLAVAGGPRTDTQYF. The CDR3 bases are TGTGCCAGCAGTCTCGCGGTAGCGGGGGGACCTCGCACAGATACGCAGTATTTT.

This clonotype was recorded a few times. V usage is TRBV6-1 and J usage is TRBJ1-5; D is perhaps TRBD1 (5 bases). The V gene's germline CDR1 is MNHNS and CDR2 SASEGT. This CDR3 region has 10 residues. DNA of the CDR3: TGTGGGGGGGGCAATCAGCCCCAGCATTTT. Amino acid sequence: CGGGNQPQHF.